This entry features one TCR beta chain sequence. Germline lookup yields CDR1 SGHRS and CDR2 YFSETQ. V was trimmed by 0 bases and J by 6 bases, leaving 13 bases between them. The CDR3 runs 15 residues. The timepoints at which blood was sampled were baseline, cycle 4 day 1, and cycle 7 day 1. This record belongs to a study of OX40 agonist ivuxolimab in advanced cancers. The repertoire was sequenced with immunoSEQ multiplex PCR; TCRdb's copy has only in-frame clones and lacks some. The sample shows 78,000 or so clones, roughly 81% of them seen only once. The origin of this receptor is an adult with an advanced solid tumor such as melanoma, head and neck, liver or kidney cancer. The sequences come from CD4+ or CD8+ T cells sorted from blood, collected in a trial of the OX40 agonist ivuxolimab. The rearrangement links TRBV5-1 to TRBJ1-5; D ambiguous. In nucleotides, the CDR3 is TGCGCCAGCAGCTTGGAAGGGCAGGTGGGTCAGCCCCAGCATTTT. This codes for CASSLEGQVGQPQHF.